The present T cell receptor (beta chain) was sequenced within a study of CD8 T cells in ankylosing spondylitis. Notes on the study in general: Disease-linked clones were reportedly significantly enriched in matched ankylosing spondylitis synovial fluid. A motif of eight or nine highly homologous TCR beta variants was seen as apparently characteristic of ankylosing spondylitis blood. CD8+ disease-linked clones were present at relatively low frequencies in blood. Certain motif variants had earlier been reported in reactive arthritis synovial fluid and blood.

Deletions cut 3 bases from V and 6 bases from J, with 15 bases between. Germline V lookup: CDR1 ENHRY, CDR2 SYGVKD. The CDR3 has 14 residues. The table lists this clonotype with a few counts. Its target is not known. In TCRdb, the 5' RACE reads were re-called with MiXCR into one record per CDR3 protein. The sample has roughly 670,000 distinct CDR3 sequences, 19% seen once. The chain uses TRBV10-3 and TRBJ2-7; the D call may be TRBD1 or TRBD2 (6 bases each). This clonotype originated in a male donor with ankylosing spondylitis. The sequenced material came from blood, either unsorted or a sorted T cell fraction (not recorded which). The CDR3, as DNA: TGTGCCATCAGTGAAGGGGGGACCCCCGGCGAGCAGTACTTC. Its translation is CAISEGGTPGEQYF.